These 9 T cell receptor beta chains were all obtained from the same sample, sequenced in a study of shared clonotypes between healthy human individuals. Naive CD8 populations comprised CD45RO-negative cells positively selected for CCR7, excluding terminally differentiated effector memory CD45RA+ cells. Sequencing used immunoSEQ multiplex PCR; TCRdb keeps in-frame clones, though not all of them. The table records nearly 600,000 clones, less than 97% of them present only once. The sample comprised naive CD8+ T cells sorted from blood. The receptors here all came from a woman in her 30s in good health.

The chain combines TRBV5-6 with TRBJ2-1; either TRBD1 or TRBD2 may supply D (5 bases each). V was pared by 4 bases and J by 2 bases, with 13 bases between. The CDR3 covers 15 residues. Germline V lookup: CDR1 SGHDT, CDR2 YYEEEE. The CDR3: CASSLGTAAYNEQFF. The DNA for the CDR3 is TGTGCCAGCAGCCTGGGGACCGCCGCCTACAATGAGCAGTTCTTC.

A remark on this clone: The same CDR3 also results from other DNA sequences found in this sample. This chain joins TRBV5-4 and TRBJ1-1, with D perhaps matching TRBD1 (5 bases). This CDR3 region has 13 residues. V was clipped by 4 bases and J by 2 bases, with 9 bases between them. The V gene's germline CDR1 is SGHNT and CDR2 YYREEE (reference sequence). CDR3 loop: CASSQGPNTEAFF. CDR3 nucleotides: TGTGCCAGCAGCCAGGGACCTAACACTGAAGCTTTCTTT.

This rearrangement joins TRBV23-1 to TRBJ2-4, with 7 bases aligning to TRBD1. TRBV23-1 is classed as an ORF, of uncertain function. CDR3 length: 17 amino acids. Trimming removed 3 bases from V and 0 bases from J; junction bases left unmatched: 8. CDR3 amino acids: CASSQTGYGVAKNIQYF. The CDR3 nucleotides are TGCGCCAGCAGTCAGACAGGGTATGGCGTAGCCAAAAACATTCAGTACTTC.

With regard to this clone: Other DNA variants within this sample encode the same CDR3. The chain couples TRBV6-5 to TRBJ1-1, with D unresolved. CDR1 and CDR2 from the germline V gene are MNHEY and SVGAGI. The V end was cut by 0 bases, the J end by 4 bases, with 9 bases between. This CDR3 is built from 14 residues. The CDR3 nucleotides read TGTGCCAGCAGTTACTCTGAAGGTACCACTGAAGCTTTCTTT. It is translated as CASSYSEGTTEAFF.

V gene TRBV5-6 combines with J gene TRBJ2-1; D call uncertain. This CDR3 is 14 amino acids long. Deletions cut 1 base from V and 0 bases from J, with 5 bases between. Germline V lookup: CDR1 SGHDT, CDR2 YYEEEE. This chain's CDR3 is CASSLPISYNEQFF. The CDR3 DNA is TGTGCCAGCAGCTTGCCTATCTCCTACAATGAGCAGTTCTTC.

This chain links TRBV28 with TRBJ2-5; TRBD1 or TRBD2 may be the D gene (5 bases each). Germline V gene data show CDR1 as MDHEN and CDR2 as SYDVKM. This CDR3 spans 16 amino acids. Trimming cost V 6 bases and J 4 bases, with 21 bases left between them. This CDR3 is CASRETAGTAPETQYF. As DNA, the CDR3 is TGTGCCAGCAGAGAAACGGCCGGGACGGCGCCAGAGACCCAGTACTTC.

This clone showed up just a few times. V usage is TRBV28 and J usage is TRBJ2-2; D gene unclear. Germline-derived CDR1 and CDR2 are MDHEN and SYDVKM. CDR3 length: 15 residues. Trimming took 3 bases from V and 1 from J, leaving 9 bases between them. The CDR3 bases are TGTGCCAGCAGTTTGAGTGAACTGAACACCGGGGAGCTGTTTTTT. Its protein is CASSLSELNTGELFF.

V usage is TRBV4-1 and J usage is TRBJ1-1; the D is unclear. The CDR3 runs to 15 residues. Trimming took 4 bases from V and 0 from J, leaving 12 bases between them. The germline CDR1 and CDR2 sequences are MGHRA and YSYEKL. The CDR3 spells CASSPRREMNTEAFF. In nucleotides, the CDR3 is TGCGCCAGCAGCCCCCGAAGAGAAATGAACACTGAAGCTTTCTTT.

V gene TRBV2 combines with J gene TRBJ2-3; maybe TRBD2 (5 bases). V was cut by 7 bases and J by 0 bases, with 11 bases left in between. Germline assignment: CDR1 SNHLY and CDR2 FYNNEI. The CDR3 spans 14 residues. The CDR3 DNA reads as TGTGCCAGCATTCCGCGGGCAAGCACAGATACGCAGTATTTT. It yields the protein CASIPRASTDTQYF.